This T cell receptor beta chain was sequenced in a study of metastatic and nonmetastatic thyroid tumors. Study conclusions and caveats: Benign nodules reportedly had significantly lower TCR beta diversity than malignant thyroid tumors in blood and tumor.

This clone showed up just a few times. Its antigen remains unknown. Authors' methods: A distant-metastasis classifier for papillary thyroid cancer was built using CDR3 differences across clinicopathological groups. MiXCR re-clonotyped the PCR reads for TCRdb. The V and J calls and clone size come from TCRdb's table, not from the authors' own analysis. The sample records roughly 20,000 clones, roughly 23% being singletons. Germline V gene lookup returns CDR1 MNHEY and CDR2 SVGEGT. The CDR3 runs 14 residues. Deletions cut 2 bases from V and 3 bases from J, with 11 bases between. Before thyroid surgery, none of the patients had received any treatment.

The chain employs TRBV6-2 or TRBV6-3 and TRBJ2-7, with D uncertain. Sequencing input: adjacent normal tissue. The origin of this receptor is a female donor with papillary thyroid cancer or a benign thyroid nodule (not recorded which). Some clones in this sample may be carry-over from other donors' samples. The CDR3, as DNA: TGTGCCAGCAGTTACCAGTTTTACGGCTACGAGCAGTACTTC. This gives the protein CASSYQFYGYEQYF.